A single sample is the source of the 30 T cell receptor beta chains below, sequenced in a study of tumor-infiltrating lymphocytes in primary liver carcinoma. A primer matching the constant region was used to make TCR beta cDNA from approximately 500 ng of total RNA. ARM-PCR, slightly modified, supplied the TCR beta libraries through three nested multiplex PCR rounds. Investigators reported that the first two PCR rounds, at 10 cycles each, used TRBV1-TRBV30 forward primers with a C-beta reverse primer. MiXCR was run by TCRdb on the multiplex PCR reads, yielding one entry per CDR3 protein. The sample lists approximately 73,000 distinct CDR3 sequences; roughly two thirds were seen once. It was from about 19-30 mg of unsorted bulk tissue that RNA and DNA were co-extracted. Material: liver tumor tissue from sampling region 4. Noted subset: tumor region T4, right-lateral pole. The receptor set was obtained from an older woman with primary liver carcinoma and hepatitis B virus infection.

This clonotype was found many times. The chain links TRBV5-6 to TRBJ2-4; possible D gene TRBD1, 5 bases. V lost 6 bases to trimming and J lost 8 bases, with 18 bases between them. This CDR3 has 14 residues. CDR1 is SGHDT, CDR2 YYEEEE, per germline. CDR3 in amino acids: CASIRWGSGYIQYF. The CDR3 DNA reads TGTGCCAGCATCCGATGGGGCAGTGGGTACATTCAGTACTTC.

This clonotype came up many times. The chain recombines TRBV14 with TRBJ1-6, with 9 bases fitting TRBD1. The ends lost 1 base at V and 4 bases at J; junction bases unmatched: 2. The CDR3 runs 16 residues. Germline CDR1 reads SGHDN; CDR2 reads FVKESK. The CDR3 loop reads CASSQAGTGYNSPLHF. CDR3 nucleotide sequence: TGTGCCAGCAGCCAAGCCGGGACAGGGTATAATTCACCCCTCCACTTT.

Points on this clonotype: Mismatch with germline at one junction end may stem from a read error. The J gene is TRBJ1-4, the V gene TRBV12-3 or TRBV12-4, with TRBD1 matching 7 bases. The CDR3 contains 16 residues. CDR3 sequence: CANSLMRGQTNEKLFF. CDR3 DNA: TGTGCCAACAGTTTAATGCGGGGACAGACTAATGAAAAACTGTTTTTT.

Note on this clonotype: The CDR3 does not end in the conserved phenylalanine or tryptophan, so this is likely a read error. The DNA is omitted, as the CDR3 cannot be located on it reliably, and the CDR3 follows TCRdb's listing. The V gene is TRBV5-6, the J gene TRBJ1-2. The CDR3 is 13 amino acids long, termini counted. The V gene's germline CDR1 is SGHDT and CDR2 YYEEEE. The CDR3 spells CASSLRQNYGYTL.

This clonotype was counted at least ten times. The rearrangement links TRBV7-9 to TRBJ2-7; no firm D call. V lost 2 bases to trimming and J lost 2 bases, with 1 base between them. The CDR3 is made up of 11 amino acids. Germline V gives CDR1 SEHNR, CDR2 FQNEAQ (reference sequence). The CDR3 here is CASSLTYEQYF. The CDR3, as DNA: TGTGCCAGCAGCTTAACCTACGAGCAGTACTTC.

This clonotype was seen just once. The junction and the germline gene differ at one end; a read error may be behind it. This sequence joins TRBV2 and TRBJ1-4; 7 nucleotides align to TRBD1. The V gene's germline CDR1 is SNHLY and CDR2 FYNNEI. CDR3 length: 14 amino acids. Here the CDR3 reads CVSSGGTAHGKLFF. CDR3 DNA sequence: TGTGTCAGCAGTGGTGGGACAGCGCATGGAAAACTGTTTTTT.

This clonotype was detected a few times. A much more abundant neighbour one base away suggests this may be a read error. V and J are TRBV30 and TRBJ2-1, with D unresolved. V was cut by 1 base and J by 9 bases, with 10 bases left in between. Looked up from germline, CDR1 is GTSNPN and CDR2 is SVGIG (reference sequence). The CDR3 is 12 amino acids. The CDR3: CAWSAFIGEQFF. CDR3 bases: TGTGCCTGGAGTGCCTTCATAGGTGAGCAGTTCTTC.

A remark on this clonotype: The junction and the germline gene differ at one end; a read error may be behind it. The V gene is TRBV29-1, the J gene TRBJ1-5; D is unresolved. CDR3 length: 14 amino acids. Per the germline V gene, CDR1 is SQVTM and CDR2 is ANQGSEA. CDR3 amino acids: CSVVWVVGNQPQLF. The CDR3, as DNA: TGCAGCGTTGTTTGGGTGGTGGGCAATCAGCCCCAGCTTTTT.

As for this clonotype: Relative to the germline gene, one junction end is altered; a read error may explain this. CDR3 region: CASNLEASPLHF. CDR3 nucleotides: TGTGCCAGCAACTTAGAGGCCTCACCCCTCCACTTT. This sequence joins TRBV11-2 and TRBJ1-6; D is undetermined. This CDR3 spans 12 amino acids. CDR1 SGHAT and CDR2 FQNNGV come from the germline V gene.

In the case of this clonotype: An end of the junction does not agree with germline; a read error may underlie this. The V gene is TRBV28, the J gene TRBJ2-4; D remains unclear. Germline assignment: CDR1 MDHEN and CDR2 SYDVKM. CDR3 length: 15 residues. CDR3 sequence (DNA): TGTGCCAGCAGTCCTCTTAAGGTAGCCAAAAGCATTCAGTACTTC. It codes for CASSPLKVAKSIQYF.

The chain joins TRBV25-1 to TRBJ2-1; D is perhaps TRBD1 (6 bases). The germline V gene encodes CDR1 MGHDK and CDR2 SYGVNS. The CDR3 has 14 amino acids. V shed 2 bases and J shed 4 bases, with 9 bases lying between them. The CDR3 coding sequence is TGTGCCAGCAGTGAACCCGGGACATACAATGAGCAGTTCTTC. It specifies CASSEPGTYNEQFF.

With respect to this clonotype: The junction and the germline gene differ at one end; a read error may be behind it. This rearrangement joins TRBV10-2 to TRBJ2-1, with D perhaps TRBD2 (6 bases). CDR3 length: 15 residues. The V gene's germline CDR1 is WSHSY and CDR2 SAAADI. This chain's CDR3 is CPSSRLGGYPNEEFF. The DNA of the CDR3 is TGCCCCAGCAGTAGACTGGGAGGTTACCCCAATGAGGAGTTCTTC.

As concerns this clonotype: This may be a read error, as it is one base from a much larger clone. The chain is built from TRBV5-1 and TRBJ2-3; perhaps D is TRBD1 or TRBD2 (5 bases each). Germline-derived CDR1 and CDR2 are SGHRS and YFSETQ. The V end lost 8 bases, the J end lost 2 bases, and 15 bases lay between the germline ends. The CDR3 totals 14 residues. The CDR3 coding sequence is TGCGCCAGGAGCCGGGACCATGCCACAGATACGCAGTATTTT. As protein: CARSRDHATDTQYF.

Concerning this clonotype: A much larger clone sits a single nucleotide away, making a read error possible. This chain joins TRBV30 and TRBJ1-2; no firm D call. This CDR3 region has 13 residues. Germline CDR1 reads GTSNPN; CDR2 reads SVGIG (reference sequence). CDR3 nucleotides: TGTGCCTGGAGACGGACCGGTTTCTATGGCTACGCCTTC. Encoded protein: CAWRRTGFYGYAF.

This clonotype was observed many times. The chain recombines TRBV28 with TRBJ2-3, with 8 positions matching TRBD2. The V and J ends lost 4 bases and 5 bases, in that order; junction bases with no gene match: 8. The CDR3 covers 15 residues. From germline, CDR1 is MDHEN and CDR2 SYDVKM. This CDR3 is CASSSLAERRDTQYF. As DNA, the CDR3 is TGTGCCAGCAGTTCACTAGCGGAGCGTCGAGATACGCAGTATTTT. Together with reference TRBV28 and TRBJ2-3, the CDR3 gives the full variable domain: DVKVTQSSRYLVKRTGEKVFLECVQDMDHENMFWYRQDPGLGLRLIYFSYDVKMKEKGDIPEGYSVSREKKERFSLILESASTNQTSMYLCASSSLAERRDTQYFGPGTRLTVL.

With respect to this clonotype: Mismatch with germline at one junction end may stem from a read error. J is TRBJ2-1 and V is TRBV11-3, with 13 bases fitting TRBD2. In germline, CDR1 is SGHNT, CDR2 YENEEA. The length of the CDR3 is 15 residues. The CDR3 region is CVSSLGTSGKLEEFF. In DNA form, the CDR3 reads TGTGTCAGCAGCTTAGGGACTAGCGGGAAGCTTGAAGAGTTCTTC.

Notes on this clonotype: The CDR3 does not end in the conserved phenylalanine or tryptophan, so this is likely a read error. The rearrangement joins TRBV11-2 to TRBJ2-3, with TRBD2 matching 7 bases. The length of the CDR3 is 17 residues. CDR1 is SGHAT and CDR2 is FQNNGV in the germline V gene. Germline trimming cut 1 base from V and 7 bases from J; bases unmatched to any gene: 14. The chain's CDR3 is CASSLGGLTYTSYTQYS. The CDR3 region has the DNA TGTGCCAGCAGCTTAGGGGGACTAACGTACACGTCATATACGCAGTATTCA.

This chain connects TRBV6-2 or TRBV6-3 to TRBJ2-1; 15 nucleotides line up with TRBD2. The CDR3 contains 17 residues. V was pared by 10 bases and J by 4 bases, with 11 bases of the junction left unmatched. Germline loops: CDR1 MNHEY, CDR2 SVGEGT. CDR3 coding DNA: TGTGCCATCACAGGGACTAGCGGGAGGTCCTTTTACAATGAGCAGTTCTTC. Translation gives CAITGTSGRSFYNEQFF.

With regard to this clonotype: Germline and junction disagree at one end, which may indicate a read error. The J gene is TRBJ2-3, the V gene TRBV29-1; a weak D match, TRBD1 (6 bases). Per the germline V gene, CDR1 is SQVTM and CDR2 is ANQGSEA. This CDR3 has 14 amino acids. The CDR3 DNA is TGCAGCGTCCTACCGGGACATGGCACAGATACGCAGTTTTTT. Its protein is CSVLPGHGTDTQFF.

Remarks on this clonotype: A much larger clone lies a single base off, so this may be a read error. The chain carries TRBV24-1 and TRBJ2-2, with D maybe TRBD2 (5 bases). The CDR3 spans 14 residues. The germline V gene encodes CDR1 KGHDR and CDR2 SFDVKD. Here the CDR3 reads CATKETGNAGELFF. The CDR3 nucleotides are TGTGCCACCAAGGAGACCGGGAACGCCGGGGAGCTGTTTTTT.

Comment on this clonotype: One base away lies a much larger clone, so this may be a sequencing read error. The CDR3 DNA sequence: TGTGCCAGTGACCCTAGCGGGAGCAGCACAGATGCGCAGTATTTT. This codes for CASDPSGSSTDAQYF. This sequence joins TRBV7-9 and TRBJ2-3; 10 nucleotides agree with TRBD2. CDR3 size: 15 residues. The germline V gene encodes CDR1 SEHNR and CDR2 FQNEAQ (reference sequence).

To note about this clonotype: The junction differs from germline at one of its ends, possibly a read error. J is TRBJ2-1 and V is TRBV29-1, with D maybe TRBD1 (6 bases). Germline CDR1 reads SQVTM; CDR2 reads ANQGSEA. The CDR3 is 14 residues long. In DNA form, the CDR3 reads TGCAGCTTGAGGACAGAGGGACCCTACAATGAGCAATTCTTC. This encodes CSLRTEGPYNEQFF.

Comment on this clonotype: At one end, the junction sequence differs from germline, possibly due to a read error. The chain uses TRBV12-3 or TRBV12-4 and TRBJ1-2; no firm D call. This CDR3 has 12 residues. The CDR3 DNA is TGTGCCAGCAGCGTGGGGTCTCGTGGCTACATCTTC. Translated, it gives CASSVGSRGYIF.

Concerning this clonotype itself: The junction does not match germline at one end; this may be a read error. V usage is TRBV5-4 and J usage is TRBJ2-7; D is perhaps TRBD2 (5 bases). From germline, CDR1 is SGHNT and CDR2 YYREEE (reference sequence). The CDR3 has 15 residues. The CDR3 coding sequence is TGTACCAGCAGCTTGGCGACCGGGGTAGGCTACGAGCAGTACTTC. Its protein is CTSSLATGVGYEQYF.

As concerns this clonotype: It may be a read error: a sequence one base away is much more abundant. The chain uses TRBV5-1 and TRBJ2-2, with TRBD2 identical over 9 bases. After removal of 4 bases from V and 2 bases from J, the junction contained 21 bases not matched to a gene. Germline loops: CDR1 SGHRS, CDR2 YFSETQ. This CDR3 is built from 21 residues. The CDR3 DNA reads TGCGCCAGCAGCGCCCATAGGATTGGCGGGAGGGACAACCCTAACACCGGGGAGCTGTTTTTT. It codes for CASSAHRIGGRDNPNTGELFF.

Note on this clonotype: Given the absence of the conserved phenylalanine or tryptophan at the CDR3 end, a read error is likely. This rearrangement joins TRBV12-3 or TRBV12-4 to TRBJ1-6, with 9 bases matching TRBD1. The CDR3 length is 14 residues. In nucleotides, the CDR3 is TGTGCTAGCAGTAGGGGGACAGGGACTTCACCCCTCCACATT. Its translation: CASSRGTGTSPLHI.

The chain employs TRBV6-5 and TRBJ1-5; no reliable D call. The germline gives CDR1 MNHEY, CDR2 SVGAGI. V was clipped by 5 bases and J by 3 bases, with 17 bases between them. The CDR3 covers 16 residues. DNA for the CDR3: TGTGCCAGCAGTAGATTCGGGATACGGAACAATCAGCCCCAGCATTTT. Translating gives CASSRFGIRNNQPQHF.

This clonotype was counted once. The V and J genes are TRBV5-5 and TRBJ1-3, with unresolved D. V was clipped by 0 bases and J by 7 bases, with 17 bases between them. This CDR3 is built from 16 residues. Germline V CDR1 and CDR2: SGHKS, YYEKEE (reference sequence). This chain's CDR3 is CASSLAVLGLGNTIYF. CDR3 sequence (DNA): TGTGCCAGCAGCTTGGCTGTGTTAGGGTTGGGGAACACCATATATTTT.

The CDR3 loop reads CASSSGASAGHEQYF. CDR3 DNA sequence: TGCGCCAGCAGCTCAGGGGCTAGCGCCGGTCACGAGCAGTACTTC. This rearrangement joins TRBV5-1 to TRBJ2-7; the D gene could be TRBD1 or TRBD2 (6 bases each). V lost 3 bases and J lost 5, with 18 bases in between. The CDR3 extends over 15 amino acids. Germline V gives CDR1 SGHRS, CDR2 YFSETQ.

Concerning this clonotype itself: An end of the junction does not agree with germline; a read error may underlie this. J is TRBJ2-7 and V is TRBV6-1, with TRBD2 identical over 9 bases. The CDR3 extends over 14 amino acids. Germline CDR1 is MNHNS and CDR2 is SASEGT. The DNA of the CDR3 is TGTGCCGGCAGGGCTAGCGGGATGAGCTACGGGCAGTACTTC. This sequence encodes CAGRASGMSYGQYF.